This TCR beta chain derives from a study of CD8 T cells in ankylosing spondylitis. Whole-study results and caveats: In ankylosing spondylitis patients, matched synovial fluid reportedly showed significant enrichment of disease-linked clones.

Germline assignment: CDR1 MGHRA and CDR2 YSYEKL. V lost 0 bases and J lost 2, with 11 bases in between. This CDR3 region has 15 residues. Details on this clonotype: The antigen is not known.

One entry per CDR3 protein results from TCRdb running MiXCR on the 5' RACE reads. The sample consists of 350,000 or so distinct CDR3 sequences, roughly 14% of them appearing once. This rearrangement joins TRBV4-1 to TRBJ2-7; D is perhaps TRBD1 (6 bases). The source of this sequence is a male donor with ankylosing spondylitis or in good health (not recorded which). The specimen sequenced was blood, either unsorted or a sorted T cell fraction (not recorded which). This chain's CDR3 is CASSQDTGSTYEQYF. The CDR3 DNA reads TGCGCCAGCAGCCAAGATACAGGGAGTACCTACGAGCAGTACTTC.